This T cell receptor beta chain is drawn from a study of Graves' ophthalmopathy and Graves' hyperthyroidism. The V gene's germline CDR1 is SGHTA and CDR2 FQGNSA. The CDR3 spans 15 residues. V was clipped by 4 bases and J by 0 bases, with 7 bases between them. Concerning this clonotype itself: Because the CDR3 is missing its conserved closing phenylalanine or tryptophan, this is likely a read error.

RNA transcripts were the source from which TCR beta CDR3 regions were amplified. HTBI-primed first-round RT-PCR preceded second-round multiplex PCR. TCRdb re-analysed the multiplex PCR reads in MiXCR, keeping a single row per CDR3 protein. There are 500,000 to 700,000 distinct CDR3 sequences in the sample; about two fifths occur only once, and about 4% lies in the top ten. This TCR came from an adult man with Graves' hyperthyroidism. The source material was peripheral blood or thyroid tissue (not recorded which). The chain couples TRBV7-2 to TRBJ2-6; no clear D. CDR3 nucleotide sequence: TGTGCCAGCAGCTCAGGCCTCTCTGGGGCCAACGTCCTGACTCTC. Its translation: CASSSGLSGANVLTL.